Listed below are T cell receptor beta chains from one sample, sequenced in a study of shared clonotypes between healthy human individuals. Measured with immunoSEQ multiplex PCR; TCRdb has only the in-frame clones, and not every one. The table records around 640,000 clones, around 96% of them present only once. The sample consisted of naive CD8+ T cells sorted from blood. The receptors shown here come from a woman aged 25 to 39 in good health. CDR3s include the opening cysteine and the closing phenylalanine or tryptophan.

v_gene	CDR3aa
TRBV27	CASSMTGVGQPQHF
TRBV28	CASSLWGGKGYTF
TRBV7-2	CASSYGLAGTYEQYF
TRBV5-1	CASREDYFPSYEQYF
TRBV27	CASSPGTSRRDTQYF
TRBV7-9	CASSPFQGPTYEQYF
TRBV7-9	CASTPSGSYEQYF
TRBV9	CASSVGTVKDMNTEAFF
TRBV2	CASSEGGGQGRAFF
TRBV6-6	CASSYDERPTYEQYF
TRBV5-4	CASSSGAGTGNEQFF
TRBV27	CASSLGLGYQETQYF
TRBV29-1	CSVDRGYGYTF
TRBV27	CASSPLISAGGPDTQYF
TRBV27	CASSIGTSGSGTQYF
TRBV2	CASSGTSGRHEQFF
TRBV28	CASLAAGPYEQYF
TRBV4-1	CASSQVTFLDTQYF
TRBV5-6	CASSLSGEGFFEQYF
TRBV9	CASSPLGGMVTGELFF
TRBV2	CASSESGQGMSGYTF
TRBV15	CATSVTSGSLYEQFF
TRBV28	CASSYPQQRENTGELFF
TRBV18	CASSPPTAPLYNEQFF
TRBV19	CASRLQGVHGYTF